Each of the 24 T cell receptor beta chains below was sequenced from the same sample in a study of blood T cell repertoires in COVID-19. The data were produced by immunoSEQ multiplex PCR, yet TCRdb's version contains in-frame clones alone and is incomplete. This table has a few hundred thousand clones, about 88% appearing once. The sequenced sample was PBMCs or T cells enriched from blood (not recorded which). The receptors were gathered from a woman aged 30 to 39 who had recovered from COVID-19.

The chain combines TRBV7-8 with TRBJ2-5; 13 bases map to TRBD2. The CDR3 length is 16 residues. The V gene's germline CDR1 is SGHVS and CDR2 FQNEAQ. The ends lost 5 bases at V and 5 bases at J; junction bases unmatched: 8. The CDR3 nucleotides are TGTGCCAGCAGCCCCAGACTAGCGGGAGGTACCGAGACCCAGTACTTC. Translated: CASSPRLAGGTETQYF.

This clone was seen once. This chain uses TRBV5-1 with TRBJ1-2; TRBD1 agrees at 7 bases. The CDR3 length is 15 residues. CDR1 SGHRS and CDR2 YFSETQ come from the germline V gene. After removal of 3 bases from V and 8 bases from J, the junction contained 13 bases not matched to a gene. The CDR3 region has the DNA TGCGCCAGCAGCTCGATTGTAGGGGGCACCAAAGGCTACACCTTC. As protein: CASSSIVGGTKGYTF.

J is TRBJ2-3 and V is TRBV7-2; 7 bases agree with TRBD2. Per the germline V gene, CDR1 is SGHTA and CDR2 is FQGNSA. With 2 bases clipped from V and 3 bases from J, the junction kept 8 bases outside the gene matches. The CDR3 is 16 residues long. CDR3 sequence: CASSLMRRELTDTQYF. CDR3 bases: TGTGCCAGCAGCTTAATGCGGCGGGAGTTGACAGATACGCAGTATTTT.

The V call is TRBV19, the J call TRBJ1-2; possibly TRBD1 for D (5 bases). The germline gives CDR1 LNHDA, CDR2 SQIVND (reference sequence). The V end was cut by 3 bases, the J end by 3 bases, with 11 bases between. This CDR3 spans 14 amino acids. CDR3 DNA: TGTGCCAGTAGTATTTTGGGGCAGCACTATGGCTACACCTTC. This sequence encodes CASSILGQHYGYTF.

This clone was picked up a small number of times. This chain joins TRBV27 and TRBJ1-2; TRBD1 matches at 9 bases. The CDR3 has 16 amino acids. Germline CDR1 and CDR2: MNHEY and SMNVEV (reference sequence). With 5 bases clipped from V and 5 bases from J, the junction kept 12 bases outside the gene matches. CDR3 loop: CASSPYIPDRGYGYTF. The CDR3 DNA follows: TGTGCCAGCAGTCCCTATATCCCGGACAGGGGATATGGCTACACCTTC.

The sample holds one count of this clone. V and J are TRBV10-2 and TRBJ1-5; D gene ambiguous. The CDR3 has 13 amino acids. V dropped 7 bases and J dropped 6 bases, with 13 bases sitting between them. In germline, CDR1 is WSHSY, CDR2 SAAADI. For the CDR3, the DNA is TGCGCCAGCACTTCGGGGTCGGGTCAGCCCCAGCATTTT. Translating gives CASTSGSGQPQHF.

The chain recombines TRBV11-2 with TRBJ1-6; D gene ambiguous. Germline values: CDR1 SGHAT, CDR2 FQNNGV. V dropped 1 base and J dropped 2 bases, with 12 bases sitting between them. CDR3 length: 17 amino acids. The CDR3 DNA reads TGTGCCAGCAGCTTAGGATTCCTAAGCGCCTATAATTCACCCCTCCACTTT. Protein sequence: CASSLGFLSAYNSPLHF.

V and J are TRBV28 and TRBJ2-7, with D perhaps matching TRBD2 (5 bases). CDR1 and CDR2 (germline): MDHEN, SYDVKM. The CDR3 sequence is 15 residues long. Between the trimmed V and J ends, which lost 5 bases and 3 bases, there was a span of 17 bases. The CDR3 is CASSPNTGNDYEQYF. The CDR3 region has the DNA TGTGCCAGCAGTCCTAATACCGGGAACGACTACGAGCAGTACTTC.

The rearrangement links TRBV19 to TRBJ2-6; 8 nucleotides line up with TRBD1. Germline V gives CDR1 LNHDA, CDR2 SQIVND (reference sequence). The CDR3 is 17 amino acids. Trimming cost V 6 bases and J 2 bases; bases outside gene matches: 9. CDR3 sequence reads: CASSNRDRPPGANVLTF. The CDR3 DNA is TGTGCCAGTAGCAACCGGGACAGGCCTCCTGGGGCCAACGTCCTGACTTTC.

The chain couples TRBV19 to TRBJ2-2; TRBD1 matches at 8 bases. The germline gives CDR1 LNHDA, CDR2 SQIVND (reference sequence). V was clipped by 3 bases and J by 0 bases; unmatched bases: 6. This CDR3 contains 17 residues. For the CDR3, the DNA is TGTGCCAGTAGTATGAGGAGACAGGGGCCGAACACCGGGGAGCTGTTTTTT. Protein: CASSMRRQGPNTGELFF.

The V gene is TRBV12-3 or TRBV12-4, the J gene TRBJ2-1; D gene ambiguous. V was shortened by 5 bases and J by 6 bases, with 8 bases between the two germline ends. The CDR3 is 12 residues long. CDR3 amino acids: CASSLTGNEQFF. CDR3 nucleotides: TGTGCCAGCAGTCTCACGGGCAATGAGCAGTTCTTC.

Only one count was recorded for this clone. The gene calls are TRBV19 and TRBJ2-3, with a weak D call TRBD2 (7 bases). The germline gives CDR1 LNHDA, CDR2 SQIVND (reference sequence). The CDR3 runs to 17 residues. V lost 5 bases to trimming and J lost 2 bases, with 20 bases between them. CDR3 nucleotide sequence: TGTGCCAGTAGTGGGGGGGGCAGAAGCGCACACACAGATACGCAGTATTTT. Its translation: CASSGGGRSAHTDTQYF.

The chain has TRBV7-9 and TRBJ1-1, with TRBD1 as a possible D gene (6 bases). V lost 5 bases, J lost 5 bases, and 12 bases lay in between. The CDR3 is made up of 13 amino acids. CDR1 and CDR2 (germline): SEHNR, FQNEAQ (reference sequence). CDR3: CASSPLQGTEAFF. In DNA, the CDR3 is TGTGCCAGCAGCCCCTTACAGGGTACTGAAGCTTTCTTT.

This clone was recorded only once. V usage is TRBV2 and J usage is TRBJ1-1; D may be TRBD1 (5 bases). The CDR3 consists of 13 residues. Looked up from germline, CDR1 is SNHLY and CDR2 is FYNNEI. Trimming took 1 base from V and 11 from J, leaving 14 bases between them. The CDR3 coding sequence is TGTGCCAGCAGTGAAGGGCAGGGAAACGGCGCTTTCTTT. Its protein is CASSEGQGNGAFF.

The chain employs TRBV5-4 and TRBJ2-2; 10 bases map to TRBD2. The length of the CDR3 is 16 residues. CDR1 and CDR2 (germline): SGHNT, YYREEE (reference sequence). J gave up 4 bases and V 4 bases, and 7 bases lay outside the gene matches. The chain's CDR3 is CASSDTSGDVTGELFF. CDR3 nucleotide sequence: TGTGCCAGCAGCGATACTAGCGGGGATGTCACCGGGGAGCTGTTTTTT.

This clone was seen a handful of times. The rearrangement joins TRBV7-2 to TRBJ2-7, with 10 bases aligning to TRBD2. The CDR3 covers 18 residues. The ends lost 1 base at V and 4 bases at J; junction bases unmatched: 13. Germline V gene data show CDR1 as SGHTA and CDR2 as FQGNSA. The CDR3 DNA is TGTGCCAGCAGCTTAGGGCCCCCGGCTAGCGGGAGTATTTACGAGCAGTACTTC. The encoded protein is CASSLGPPASGSIYEQYF.

V and J are TRBV24-1 and TRBJ2-2; D possibly corresponds to TRBD2 (5 bases). This CDR3 has 14 amino acids. Germline V lookup: CDR1 KGHDR, CDR2 SFDVKD. V gave up 8 bases and J gave up 6 bases, with 15 bases separating them. CDR3 DNA sequence: TGTGCCACCAAGGGAGACACGACGTCCGGGGAGCTGTTTTTT. Its translation: CATKGDTTSGELFF.

V gene TRBV7-3 combines with J gene TRBJ2-5; 11 nucleotides agree with TRBD2. V shed 4 bases, J shed 4 bases, and the junction held 5 bases outside the gene matches. CDR3 length: 15 residues. Per the germline V gene, CDR1 is SGHTA and CDR2 is FQGTGA. CDR3 nucleotide sequence: TGTGCCAGCAGCTATAGCGGGGGGGCCTCAGAGACCCAGTACTTC. Its translation is CASSYSGGASETQYF. Full variable domain (outside the CDR3, taken from reference TRBV7-3 and TRBJ2-5): GAGVSQTPSNKVTEKGKYVELRCDPISGHTALYWYRQSLGQGPEFLIYFQGTGAADDSGLPNDRFFAVRPEGSVSTLKIQRTERGDSAVYLCASSYSGGASETQYFGPGTRLLVL.

The chain is built from TRBV6-4 and TRBJ2-3; D is undetermined. The CDR3 spans 14 residues. Germline-derived CDR1 and CDR2 are MRHNA and SNTAGT. Trimming cost V 3 bases and J 2 bases, with 9 bases left between them. DNA for the CDR3: TGTGCCAGCAGTGAGGGCACATCCACAGATACGCAGTATTTT. Translated, it gives CASSEGTSTDTQYF.

This clone was observed once. The chain carries TRBV7-9 and TRBJ2-7; a weak D match, TRBD1 (6 bases). CDR3 length: 14 residues. Trimming left V 5 bases short and J 6 bases short, with 17 bases between. Germline V CDR1 and CDR2: SEHNR, FQNEAQ (reference sequence). The CDR3 DNA sequence: TGTGCCAGCAGCCCACACGCCGGACAGCCCGAGCAGTACTTC. It is translated as CASSPHAGQPEQYF.

The chain uses TRBV28 and TRBJ1-5; D is possibly TRBD1 (5 bases). V was shortened by 5 bases and J by 6 bases, with 17 bases between the two germline ends. CDR3 length: 15 amino acids. Germline values: CDR1 MDHEN, CDR2 SYDVKM. The CDR3 coding sequence is TGTGCCAGCAGTGGCTTGGGGGGTCGGGGTCAGCCCCAGCATTTT. It specifies CASSGLGGRGQPQHF.

The gene calls are TRBV3-1 (or the pseudogene TRBV3-2) and TRBJ1-2, with D possibly matching TRBD1 (5 bases). Trimming took off 3 bases at V and 0 bases at J, with 14 bases between the two ends. Germline V CDR1 and CDR2: LGHDT, YNNKEL (reference sequence). CDR3 length: 16 amino acids. CDR3 in DNA: TGTGCCAGCAGCCACGAATGGTCGACAGCTAACTATGGCTACACCTTC. Its translation is CASSHEWSTANYGYTF.

The V and J genes are TRBV5-6 and TRBJ2-7; 11 nucleotides agree with TRBD2. Germline-derived CDR1 and CDR2 are SGHDT and YYEEEE. J gave up 3 bases and V 4 bases, and 12 bases lay outside the gene matches. The CDR3 loop spans 17 amino acids. The chain's CDR3 is CASSLTRTSGGFYEQYF. DNA for the CDR3: TGTGCCAGCAGCCTAACCCGAACTAGCGGGGGCTTCTACGAGCAGTACTTC.

The chain combines TRBV19 with TRBJ1-1; 9 nucleotides line up with TRBD1. The CDR3 sequence is 13 residues long. Germline CDR1 is LNHDA and CDR2 is SQIVND (reference sequence). The J segment lost 0 bases and the V segment lost 10 bases, leaving 3 bases of the junction unmatched. The CDR3, as DNA: TGTGCCACAGGACAGGGGATGAACACTGAAGCTTTCTTT. Translating it yields CATGQGMNTEAFF.